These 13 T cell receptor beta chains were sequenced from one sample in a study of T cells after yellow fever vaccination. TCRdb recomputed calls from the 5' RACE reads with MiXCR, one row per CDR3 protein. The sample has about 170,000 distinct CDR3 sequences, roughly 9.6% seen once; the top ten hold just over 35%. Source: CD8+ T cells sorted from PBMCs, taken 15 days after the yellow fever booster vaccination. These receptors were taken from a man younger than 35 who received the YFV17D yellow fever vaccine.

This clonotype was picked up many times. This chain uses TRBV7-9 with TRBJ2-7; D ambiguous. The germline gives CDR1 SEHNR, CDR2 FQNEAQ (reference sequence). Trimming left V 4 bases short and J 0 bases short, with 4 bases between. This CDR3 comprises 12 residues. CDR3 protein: CASSSASYEQYF. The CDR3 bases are TGTGCCAGCAGCTCAGCCTCCTACGAGCAGTACTTC.

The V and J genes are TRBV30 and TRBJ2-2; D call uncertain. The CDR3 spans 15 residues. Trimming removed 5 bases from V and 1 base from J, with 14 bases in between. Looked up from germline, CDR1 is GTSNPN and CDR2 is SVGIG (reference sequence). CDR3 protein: CAWWPRSLNTGELFF. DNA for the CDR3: TGTGCCTGGTGGCCCCGCTCCCTGAACACCGGGGAGCTGTTTTTT.

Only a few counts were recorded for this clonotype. CDR3 sequence: CASSQEWGWDGNYGYTF. Here the CDR3 DNA reads TGCGCCAGCAGCCAAGAATGGGGCTGGGACGGTAACTATGGCTACACCTTC. The chain employs TRBV4-3 and TRBJ1-2, with D perhaps matching TRBD1 (5 bases). V was shortened by 0 bases and J by 1 base, with 15 bases between the two germline ends. The CDR3 loop spans 17 amino acids. The germline gives CDR1 LGHNA, CDR2 YSLEER.

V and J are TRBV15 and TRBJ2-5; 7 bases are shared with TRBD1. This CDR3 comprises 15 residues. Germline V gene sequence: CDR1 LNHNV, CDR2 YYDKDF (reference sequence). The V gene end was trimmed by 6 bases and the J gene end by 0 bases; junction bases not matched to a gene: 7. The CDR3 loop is CATSPGGQYQETQYF. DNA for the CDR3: TGTGCCACCAGTCCAGGGGGTCAGTACCAAGAGACCCAGTACTTC.

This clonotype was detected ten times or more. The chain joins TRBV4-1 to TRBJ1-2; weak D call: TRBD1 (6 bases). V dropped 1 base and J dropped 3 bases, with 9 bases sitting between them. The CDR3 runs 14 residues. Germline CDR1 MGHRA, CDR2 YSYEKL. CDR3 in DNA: TGCGCCAGCAGCCAAGTATCAGGGGACTATGGCTACACCTTC. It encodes CASSQVSGDYGYTF.

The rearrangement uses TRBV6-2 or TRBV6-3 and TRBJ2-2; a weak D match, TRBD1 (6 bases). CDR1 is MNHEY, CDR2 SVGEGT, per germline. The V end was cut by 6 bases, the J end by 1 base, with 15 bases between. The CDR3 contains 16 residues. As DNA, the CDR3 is TGTGCCAGCAGCGGCGTAAAGGGGGAGAACACCGGGGAGCTGTTTTTT. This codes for CASSGVKGENTGELFF.

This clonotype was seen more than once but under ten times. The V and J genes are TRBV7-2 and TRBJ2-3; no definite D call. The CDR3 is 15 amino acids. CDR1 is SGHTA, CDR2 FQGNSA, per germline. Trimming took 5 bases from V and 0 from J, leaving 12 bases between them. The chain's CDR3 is CASSRDGLSTDTQYF. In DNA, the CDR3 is TGTGCCAGCAGCCGAGACGGGCTAAGCACAGATACGCAGTATTTT.

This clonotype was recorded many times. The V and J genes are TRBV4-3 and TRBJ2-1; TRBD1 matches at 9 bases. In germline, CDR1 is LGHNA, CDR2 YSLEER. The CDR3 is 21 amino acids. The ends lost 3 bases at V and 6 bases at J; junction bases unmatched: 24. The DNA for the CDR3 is TGCGCCAGCAGCCAGACCACGGGACAGGGTGGTCTAGTGGCCGCCCCCAATGAGCAGTTCTTC. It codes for CASSQTTGQGGLVAAPNEQFF.

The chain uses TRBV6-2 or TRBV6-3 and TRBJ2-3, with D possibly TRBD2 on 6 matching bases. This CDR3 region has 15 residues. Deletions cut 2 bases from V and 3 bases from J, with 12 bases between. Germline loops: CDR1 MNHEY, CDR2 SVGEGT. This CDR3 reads CASSYLAGRTDTQYF. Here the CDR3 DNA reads TGTGCCAGCAGTTACCTTGCGGGGAGGACAGATACGCAGTATTTT.

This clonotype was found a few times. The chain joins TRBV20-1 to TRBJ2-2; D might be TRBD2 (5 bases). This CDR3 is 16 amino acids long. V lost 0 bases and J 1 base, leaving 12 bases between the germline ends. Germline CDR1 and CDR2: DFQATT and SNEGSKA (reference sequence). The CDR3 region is CSARDPNGLNTGELFF. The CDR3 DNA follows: TGCAGTGCTAGAGATCCTAACGGACTGAACACCGGGGAGCTGTTTTTT.

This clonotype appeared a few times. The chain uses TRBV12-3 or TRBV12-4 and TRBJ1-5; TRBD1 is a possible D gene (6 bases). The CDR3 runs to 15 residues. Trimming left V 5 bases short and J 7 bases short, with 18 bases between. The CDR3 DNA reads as TGTGCCAGCAGTAGTCGGACATCGGGGACACAGCCCCAGCATTTT. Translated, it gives CASSSRTSGTQPQHF.

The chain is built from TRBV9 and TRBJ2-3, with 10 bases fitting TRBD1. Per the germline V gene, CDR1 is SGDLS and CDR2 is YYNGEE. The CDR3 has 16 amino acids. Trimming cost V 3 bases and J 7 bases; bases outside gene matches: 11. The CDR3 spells CASSARTGGDMNTQYF. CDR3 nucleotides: TGTGCCAGCAGCGCAAGGACAGGGGGAGACATGAATACGCAGTATTTT.

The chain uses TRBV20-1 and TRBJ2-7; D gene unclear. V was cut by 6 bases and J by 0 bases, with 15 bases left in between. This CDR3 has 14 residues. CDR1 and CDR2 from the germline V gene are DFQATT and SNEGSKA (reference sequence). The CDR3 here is CSASPRPASYEQYF. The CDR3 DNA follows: TGCAGTGCCAGCCCTCGGCCAGCCTCCTACGAGCAGTACTTC.